These 3 T cell receptor beta chains were all obtained from the same sample, sequenced in a study of early T cells in non-severe SARS-CoV-2 infection. One entry per CDR3 protein, called by TCRdb with MiXCR from the 5' RACE reads. The sample lists fewer than 65,000 distinct CDR3 sequences, roughly an eighth occurring once. Sequenced sample: whole blood. The receptors stem from an adult who was a healthcare worker with PCR-confirmed SARS-CoV-2 infection or an uninfected control (not recorded which).

This clonotype turned up a few times. This chain uses TRBV29-1 with TRBJ2-1; D may correspond to TRBD1 or TRBD2 (5 bases each). The CDR3 spans 12 residues. Looked up from germline, CDR1 is SQVTM and CDR2 is ANQGSEA. Trimming took off 2 bases at V and 8 bases at J, with 10 bases between the two ends. This CDR3 is CSVERGPDEQFF. The CDR3 region has the DNA TGCAGCGTTGAACGGGGACCCGATGAGCAGTTCTTC.

This clonotype was observed a handful of times. The rearrangement joins TRBV4-2 to TRBJ2-7, with TRBD2 as a possible D gene (6 bases). This CDR3 comprises 17 residues. CDR1 is LGHNA, CDR2 YNFKEQ, per germline. V lost 3 bases to trimming and J lost 0 bases, with 18 bases between them. DNA of the CDR3: TGTGCCAGCAGCCAGGGTCCCCTAGCGACTTACTCCTACGAGCAGTACTTC. Its translation: CASSQGPLATYSYEQYF.

The V and J genes are TRBV7-9 and TRBJ2-5; D is unresolved. Germline V gives CDR1 SEHNR, CDR2 FQNEAQ (reference sequence). V lost 0 bases and J lost 4, with 12 bases in between. This CDR3 spans 15 amino acids. This CDR3 is CASSLASVRGETQYF. DNA of the CDR3: TGTGCCAGCAGCTTAGCAAGTGTTCGAGGAGAGACCCAGTACTTC.